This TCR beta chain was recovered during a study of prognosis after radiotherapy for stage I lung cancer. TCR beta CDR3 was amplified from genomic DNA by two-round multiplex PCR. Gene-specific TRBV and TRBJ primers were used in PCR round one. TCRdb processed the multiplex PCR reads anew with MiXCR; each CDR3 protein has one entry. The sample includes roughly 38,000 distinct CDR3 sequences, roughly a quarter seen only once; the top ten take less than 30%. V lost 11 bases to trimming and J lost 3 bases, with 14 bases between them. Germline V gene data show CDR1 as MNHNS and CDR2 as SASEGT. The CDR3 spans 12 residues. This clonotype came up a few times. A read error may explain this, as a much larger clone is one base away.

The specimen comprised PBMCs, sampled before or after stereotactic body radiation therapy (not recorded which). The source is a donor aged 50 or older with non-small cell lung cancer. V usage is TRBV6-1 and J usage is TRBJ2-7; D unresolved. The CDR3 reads CALPELYYEQYF. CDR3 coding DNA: TGTGCCCTCCCAGAGCTGTACTACGAGCAGTACTTC.